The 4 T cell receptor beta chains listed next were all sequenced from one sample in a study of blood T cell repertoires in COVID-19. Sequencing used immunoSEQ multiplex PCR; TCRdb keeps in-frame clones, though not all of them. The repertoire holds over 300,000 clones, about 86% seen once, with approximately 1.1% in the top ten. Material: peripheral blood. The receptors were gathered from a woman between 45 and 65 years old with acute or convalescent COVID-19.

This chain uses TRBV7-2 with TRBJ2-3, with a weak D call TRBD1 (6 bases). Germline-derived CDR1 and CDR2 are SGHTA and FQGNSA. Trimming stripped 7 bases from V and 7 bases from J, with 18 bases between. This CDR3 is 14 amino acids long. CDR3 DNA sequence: TGTGCCAGCACCGAGGGGGTGCTAGGATATACGCAGTATTTT. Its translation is CASTEGVLGYTQYF. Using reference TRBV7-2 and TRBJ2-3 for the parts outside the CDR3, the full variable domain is GAGVSQSPSNKVTEKGKDVELRCDPISGHTALYWYRQSLGQGLEFLIYFQGNSAPDKSGLPSDRFSAERTGGSVSTLTIQRTQQEDSAVYLCASTEGVLGYTQYFGPGTRLTVL.

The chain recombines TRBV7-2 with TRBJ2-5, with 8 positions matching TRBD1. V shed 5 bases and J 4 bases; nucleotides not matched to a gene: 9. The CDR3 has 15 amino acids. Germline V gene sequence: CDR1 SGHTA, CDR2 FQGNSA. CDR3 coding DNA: TGTGCCAGCAGCCCTGGACAGGGCCGCTCAGAGACCCAGTACTTC. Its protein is CASSPGQGRSETQYF.

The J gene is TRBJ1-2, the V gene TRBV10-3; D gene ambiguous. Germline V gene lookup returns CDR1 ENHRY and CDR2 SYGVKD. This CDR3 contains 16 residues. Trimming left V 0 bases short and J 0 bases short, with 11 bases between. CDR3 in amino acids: CAISESIQTPNYGYTF. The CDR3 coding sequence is TGTGCCATCAGTGAGTCTATACAGACCCCTAACTATGGCTACACCTTC.

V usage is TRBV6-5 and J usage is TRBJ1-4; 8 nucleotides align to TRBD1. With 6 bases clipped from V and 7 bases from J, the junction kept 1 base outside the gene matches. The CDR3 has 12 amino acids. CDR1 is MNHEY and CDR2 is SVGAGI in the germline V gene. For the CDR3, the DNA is TGTGCCAGCAGAACAGGGGGTGAAAAACTGTTTTTT. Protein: CASRTGGEKLFF.